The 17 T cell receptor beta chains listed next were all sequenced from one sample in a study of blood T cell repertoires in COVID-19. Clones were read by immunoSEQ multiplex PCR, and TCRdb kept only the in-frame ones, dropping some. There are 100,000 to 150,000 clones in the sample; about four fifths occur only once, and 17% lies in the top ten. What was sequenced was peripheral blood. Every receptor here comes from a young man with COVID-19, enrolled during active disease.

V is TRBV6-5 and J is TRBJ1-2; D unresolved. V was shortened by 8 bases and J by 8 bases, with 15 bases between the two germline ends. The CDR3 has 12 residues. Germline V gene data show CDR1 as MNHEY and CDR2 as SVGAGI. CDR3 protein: CASFDPVGGYTF. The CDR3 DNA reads TGTGCCAGCTTTGATCCGGTCGGGGGCTACACCTTC.

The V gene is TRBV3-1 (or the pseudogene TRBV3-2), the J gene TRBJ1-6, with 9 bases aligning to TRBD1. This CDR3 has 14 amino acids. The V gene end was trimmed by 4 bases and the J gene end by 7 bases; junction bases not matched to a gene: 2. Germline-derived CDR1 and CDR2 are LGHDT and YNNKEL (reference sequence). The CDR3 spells CASSPTGGNSPLHF. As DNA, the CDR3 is TGTGCCAGCAGCCCGACAGGGGGGAATTCACCCCTCCACTTT.

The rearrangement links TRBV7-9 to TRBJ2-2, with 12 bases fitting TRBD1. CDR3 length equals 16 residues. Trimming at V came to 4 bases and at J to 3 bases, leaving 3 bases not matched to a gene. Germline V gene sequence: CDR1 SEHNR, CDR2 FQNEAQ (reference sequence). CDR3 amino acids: CASSSGQGADTGELFF. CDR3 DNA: TGTGCCAGCAGCTCGGGACAGGGGGCAGACACCGGGGAGCTGTTTTTT.

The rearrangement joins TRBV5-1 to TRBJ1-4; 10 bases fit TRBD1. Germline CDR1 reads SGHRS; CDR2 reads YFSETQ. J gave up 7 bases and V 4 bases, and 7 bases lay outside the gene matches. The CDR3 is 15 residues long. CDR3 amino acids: CASSPPGQGIEKLFF. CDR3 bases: TGCGCCAGCAGCCCACCGGGACAGGGGATTGAAAAACTGTTTTTT.

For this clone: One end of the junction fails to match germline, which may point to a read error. As DNA, the CDR3 is TGTGCCAGCTCACCACTCCAGGGACATGGAAAGGGAGACTTT. It yields the protein CASSPLQGHGKGDF. This rearrangement joins TRBV18 to TRBJ1-1; possibly TRBD1 for D (6 bases). The CDR3 contains 14 residues. CDR1 KGHSH and CDR2 LQKENI come from the germline V gene.

CDR3 region: CASSYSPGLSYGYTF. DNA of the CDR3: TGTGCCAGCAGTTACTCTCCGGGACTCTCTTATGGCTACACCTTC. The chain uses TRBV6-2 or TRBV6-3 and TRBJ1-2; D perhaps matches TRBD1 (5 bases). This CDR3 contains 15 residues. Between the trimmed V and J ends, which lost 0 bases and 5 bases, there was a span of 13 bases. Germline assignment: CDR1 MNHEY and CDR2 SVGEGT.

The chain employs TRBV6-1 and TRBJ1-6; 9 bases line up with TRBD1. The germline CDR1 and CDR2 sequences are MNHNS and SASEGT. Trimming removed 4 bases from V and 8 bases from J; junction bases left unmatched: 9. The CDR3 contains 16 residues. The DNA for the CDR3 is TGTGCCAGCAGTGGAGCCGGGACAGGGCACGATTCACCCCTCCACTTT. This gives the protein CASSGAGTGHDSPLHF.

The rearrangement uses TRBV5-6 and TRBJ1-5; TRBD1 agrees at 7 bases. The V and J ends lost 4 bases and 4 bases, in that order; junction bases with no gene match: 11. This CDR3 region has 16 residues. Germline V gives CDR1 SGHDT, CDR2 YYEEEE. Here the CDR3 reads CASSLSRTGPNQPQHF. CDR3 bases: TGTGCCAGCAGCCTCTCCCGGACAGGCCCAAATCAGCCCCAGCATTTT.

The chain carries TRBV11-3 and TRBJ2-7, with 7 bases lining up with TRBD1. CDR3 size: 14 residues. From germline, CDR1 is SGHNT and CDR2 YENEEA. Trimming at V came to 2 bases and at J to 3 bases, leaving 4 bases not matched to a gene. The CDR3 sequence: CASSLLTGFYEQYF. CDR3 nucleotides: TGTGCCAGCAGCTTACTGACAGGGTTCTACGAGCAGTACTTC.

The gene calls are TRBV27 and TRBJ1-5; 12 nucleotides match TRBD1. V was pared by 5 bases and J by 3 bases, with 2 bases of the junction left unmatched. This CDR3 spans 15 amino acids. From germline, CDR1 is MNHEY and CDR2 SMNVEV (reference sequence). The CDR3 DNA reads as TGTGCCAGCAGTCAGGGACAGGGGGCCAATCAGCCCCAGCATTTT. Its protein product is CASSQGQGANQPQHF.

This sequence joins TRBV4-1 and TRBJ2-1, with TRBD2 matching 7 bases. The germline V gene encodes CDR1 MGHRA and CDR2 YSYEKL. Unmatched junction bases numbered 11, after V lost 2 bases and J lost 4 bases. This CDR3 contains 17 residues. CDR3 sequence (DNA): TGCGCCAGCAGCCAAAAATTCGGGACTAACCTGTACAATGAGCAGTTCTTC. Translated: CASSQKFGTNLYNEQFF.

In DNA form, the CDR3 reads TGTGCCAGCAGCGTCGATCCCACAGGATTGACTAACTATGGCTACACCTTC. Translated: CASSVDPTGLTNYGYTF. This rearrangement joins TRBV9 to TRBJ1-2; possible D gene TRBD1, 5 bases. The germline V gene has CDR1 SGDLS and CDR2 YYNGEE. CDR3 length: 17 residues. Trimming took 2 bases from V and 0 from J, leaving 17 bases between them.

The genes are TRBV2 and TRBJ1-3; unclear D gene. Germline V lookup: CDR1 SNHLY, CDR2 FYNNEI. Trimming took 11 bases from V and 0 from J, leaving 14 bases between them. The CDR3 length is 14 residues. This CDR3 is CAFLTGGSGNTIYF. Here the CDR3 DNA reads TGTGCCTTCCTTACCGGAGGCTCTGGAAACACCATATATTTT. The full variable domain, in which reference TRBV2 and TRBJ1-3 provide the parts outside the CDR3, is EPEVTQTPSHQVTQMGQEVILRCVPISNHLYFYWYRQILGQKVEFLVSFYNNEISEKSEIFDDQFSVERPDGSNFTLKIRSTKLEDSAMYFCAFLTGGSGNTIYFGEGSWLTVV.

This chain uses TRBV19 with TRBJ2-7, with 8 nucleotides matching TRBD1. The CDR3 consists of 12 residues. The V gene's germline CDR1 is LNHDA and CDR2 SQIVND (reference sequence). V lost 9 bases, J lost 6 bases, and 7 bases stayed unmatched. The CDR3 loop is CARDREFPEQYF. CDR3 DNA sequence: TGTGCCAGGGACAGGGAGTTCCCCGAGCAGTACTTC.

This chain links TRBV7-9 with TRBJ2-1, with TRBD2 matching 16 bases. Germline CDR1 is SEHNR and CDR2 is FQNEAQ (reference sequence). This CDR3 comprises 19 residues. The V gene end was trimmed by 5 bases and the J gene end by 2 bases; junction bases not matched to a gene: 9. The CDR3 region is CASSGGGLAGGKAYNEQFF. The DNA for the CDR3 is TGTGCCAGCAGCGGAGGGGGACTAGCGGGAGGGAAAGCCTACAATGAGCAGTTCTTC.

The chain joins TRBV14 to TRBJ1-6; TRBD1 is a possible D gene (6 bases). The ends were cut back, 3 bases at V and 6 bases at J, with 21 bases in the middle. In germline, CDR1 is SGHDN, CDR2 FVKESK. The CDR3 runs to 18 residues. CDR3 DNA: TGTGCCAGCAGCCACCCCTATCTGTCAGGGGTACCTAATTCACCCCTCCACTTT. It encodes CASSHPYLSGVPNSPLHF.

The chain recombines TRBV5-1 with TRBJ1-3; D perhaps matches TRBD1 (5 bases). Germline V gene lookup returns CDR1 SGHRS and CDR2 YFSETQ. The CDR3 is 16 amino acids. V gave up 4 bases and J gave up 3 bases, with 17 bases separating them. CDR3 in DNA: TGCGCCAGCAGCCCCGACCCCAGCAGGGTTGGAAACACCATATATTTT. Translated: CASSPDPSRVGNTIYF.